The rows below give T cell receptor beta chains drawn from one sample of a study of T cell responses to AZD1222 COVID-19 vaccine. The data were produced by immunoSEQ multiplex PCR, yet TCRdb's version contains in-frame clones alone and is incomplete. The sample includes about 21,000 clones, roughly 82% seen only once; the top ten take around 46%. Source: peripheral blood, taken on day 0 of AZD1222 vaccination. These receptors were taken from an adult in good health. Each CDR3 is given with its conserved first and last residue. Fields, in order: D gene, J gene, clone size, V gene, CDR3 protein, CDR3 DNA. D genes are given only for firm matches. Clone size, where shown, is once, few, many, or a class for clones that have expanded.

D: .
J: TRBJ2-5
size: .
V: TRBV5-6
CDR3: CASRLWGSMETQYF
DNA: TGTGCCAGCCGGCTTTGGGGATCGATGGAGACCCAGTACTTC

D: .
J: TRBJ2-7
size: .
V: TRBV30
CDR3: CAWRRKEDSSYEQYF
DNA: TGTGCCTGGAGAAGAAAGGAGGATAGCTCCTACGAGCAGTACTTC

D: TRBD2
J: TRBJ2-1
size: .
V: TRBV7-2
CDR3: CASSLGTSPSEEQFF
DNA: TGTGCCAGCAGCTTAGGGACTAGCCCCTCAGAGGAGCAGTTCTTC

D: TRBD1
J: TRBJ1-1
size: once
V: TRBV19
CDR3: CASSITGGTEAFF
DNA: TGTGCCAGTAGTATAACAGGGGGCACTGAAGCTTTCTTT

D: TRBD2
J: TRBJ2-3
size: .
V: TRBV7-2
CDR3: CASSPGGGGTRDTQYF
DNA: TGTGCCAGCAGCCCCGGCGGCGGGGGGACCCGGGATACGCAGTATTTT

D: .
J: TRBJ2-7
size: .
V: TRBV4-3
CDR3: CASSQDTTLAYEQYF
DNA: TGCGCCAGCAGCCAAGATACAACACTCGCCTACGAGCAGTACTTC

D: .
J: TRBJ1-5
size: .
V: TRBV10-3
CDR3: CAISESRVNQPQHF
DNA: TGTGCCATCAGTGAGAGCAGGGTTAATCAGCCCCAGCATTTT

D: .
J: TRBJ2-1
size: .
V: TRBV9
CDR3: CASSVDAGYNEQFF
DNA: TGTGCCAGCAGCGTAGATGCCGGCTACAATGAGCAGTTCTTC

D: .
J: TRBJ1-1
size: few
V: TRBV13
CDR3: CASSLDLNTEAFF
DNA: TGTGCCAGCAGCCTCGACTTGAACACTGAAGCTTTCTTT

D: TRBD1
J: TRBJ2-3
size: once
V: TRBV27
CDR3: CASSIQGARTADTQYF
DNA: TGTGCCAGCAGCATTCAGGGGGCCAGGACAGCAGATACGCAGTATTTT

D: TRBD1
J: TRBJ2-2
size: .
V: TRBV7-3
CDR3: CASRFGQARTGELFF
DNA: TGTGCCAGCAGATTCGGACAGGCGCGAACCGGGGAGCTGTTTTTT

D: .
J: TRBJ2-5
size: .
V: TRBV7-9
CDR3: CASSPSRTKETQYF
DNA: TGTGCCAGCAGCCCAAGTCGGACAAAAGAGACCCAGTACTTC

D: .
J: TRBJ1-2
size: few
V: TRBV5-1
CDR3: CASRREEAGDYGYTF
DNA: TGCGCCAGCAGACGAGAGGAGGCAGGGGACTATGGCTACACCTTC

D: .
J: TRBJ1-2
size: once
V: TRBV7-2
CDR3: CASSLADQTYGYTF
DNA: TGTGCCAGCAGCTTAGCCGACCAGACTTATGGCTACACCTTC

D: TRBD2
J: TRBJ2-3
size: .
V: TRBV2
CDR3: CASRKGALAGATDTQYF
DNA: TGTGCCAGCAGAAAAGGGGCGCTAGCGGGAGCCACAGATACGCAGTATTTT

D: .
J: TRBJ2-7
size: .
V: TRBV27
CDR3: CASSSPDSSYEQYF
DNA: TGTGCCAGCAGTTCTCCTGACAGCTCCTACGAGCAGTACTTC